The clone carrying this T cell receptor (beta chain) was recorded a few times. This sample stems from a study of blood T cell repertoires in COVID-19. As for the study in general: Sources were T cells, B-cell-depleted T cells, or PBMCs; the material itself was cDNA or gDNA.

Losses at the gene ends were 3 bases for V and 5 bases for J; bases not matched to a gene: 2. CDR3 size: 14 residues. From germline, CDR1 is KGHDR and CDR2 SFDVKD. In the source study's methods: From reference gene primer amplification, estimates of nucleated cell counts were derived. Sequenced by immunoSEQ multiplex PCR; TCRdb stores in-frame clones only, minus some. Clonal size and the V and J genes are those of that table, whereas D and trimming came from the DNA. The data contain over 200,000 clones, 80% to 90% of them singletons. The TCR sequence derives from a man aged 40-55 years who had recovered from COVID-19. The specimen sequenced was peripheral blood. The V and J genes are TRBV24-1 and TRBJ2-2; TRBD1 aligns across 7 bases. CDR3 protein: CATSDGTDTGELFF. CDR3 nucleotide sequence: TGTGCCACCAGTGATGGGACAGATACCGGGGAGCTGTTTTTT.